The rows below give T cell receptor beta chains drawn from one sample of a study of cytomegalovirus exposure and HLA in healthy donors. Clones were sequenced by immunoSEQ multiplex PCR, and TCRdb holds only the in-frame ones, with some missing. The data contain under 150,000 clones, 55% to 80% of them singletons. The sample was PBMCs. All receptors derive from a woman aged 40-49 years in good health and CMV-seronegative. Each CDR3 is given without its conserved first and last residue. The D gene is left open where the match is weak. For some rows the clone size is stated as once, few or many, or as a class when expanded; others skip it.

size | D | J | V | CDR3
. | TRBD1 | TRBJ2-2 | TRBV5-1 | ATSRQGDTGELF
. | . | TRBJ2-5 | TRBV7-2 | ASSLSGGFQETQY
. | TRBD1 | TRBJ1-4 | TRBV27 | ASSSPGTGTEKLF
. | . | TRBJ1-2 | TRBV27 | ASSPPGVTLRGYT
. | TRBD1 | TRBJ2-7 | TRBV9 | ASSVDRGEQY
. | TRBD1 | TRBJ1-6 | TRBV7-9 | ASTGGTDYYNSPLH
. | . | TRBJ2-7 | TRBV15 | ATSKSLSQGSPGSYEQY
once | . | TRBJ2-1 | TRBV27 | ASSLGLSSYNEQF
. | . | TRBJ2-7 | TRBV19 | ASSIIGATSYEQY
few | . | TRBJ1-6 | TRBV10-3 | AISESTGRVFNSPLH
. | . | TRBJ1-5 | TRBV5-1 | ASSLGSSGNQPQH
. | . | TRBJ1-1 | TRBV11-2 | ASSLAGRVKTEAF
few | TRBD1 | TRBJ1-2 | TRBV4-1 | ASSKLITGADYGYT
. | TRBD2 | TRBJ2-5 | TRBV18 | ASSPPGQAGGSETQY
. | . | TRBJ1-5 | TRBV2 | ASSDWESNQPQH
. | TRBD1 | TRBJ1-1 | TRBV19 | ASTSTGTGAEAF
. | . | TRBJ1-2 | TRBV9 | ASSVDVVPNYGYT
. | TRBD1 | TRBJ2-7 | TRBV19 | ASSIGTVYEQY
. | TRBD1 | TRBJ1-1 | TRBV27 | ASSYRTGGLEAF
. | TRBD1 | TRBJ1-4 | TRBV6-5 | ASSQGAANEKLF
. | TRBD1 | TRBJ2-7 | TRBV30 | AWSPSGGEQY
few | . | TRBJ1-2 | TRBV19 | ASSIAMNQIDGYT
. | . | TRBJ1-2 | TRBV6-1 | ASSSGTIYGYT
. | . | TRBJ1-1 | TRBV7-9 | ASSLGYTGGANTEAF
. | . | TRBJ1-6 | TRBV10-2 | ASSESTPQGDSPLH
. | TRBD2 | TRBJ2-3 | TRBV4-3 | ASSQEGSGGTDTQY
. | . | TRBJ1-5 | TRBV7-9 | ASSLTGSQPQH
. | TRBD1 | TRBJ1-1 | TRBV4-1 | ASSPQDRETF
. | . | TRBJ2-1 | TRBV30 | AWSIRPVNNEQF
few | TRBD2 | TRBJ2-5 | TRBV18 | ASSPGRDETQY
. | . | TRBJ1-1 | TRBV6-1 | ASSEGVSGNRAF
. | . | TRBJ1-1 | TRBV5-1 | ASSYESSNTEAF
. | . | TRBJ1-4 | TRBV4-2 | ASSQDRLRGYNEKLF
. | TRBD1 | TRBJ2-1 | TRBV7-2 | ASSRRRDRGPYNEQF
. | . | TRBJ1-6 | TRBV2 | ASRIGQAYNSPLH
. | . | TRBJ1-1 | TRBV15 | ATSRSGTSNTEAF